Listed below are T cell receptor beta chains from one sample, sequenced in a study of shared clonotypes between healthy human individuals. Only in-frame clones appear in the TCRdb table, and some are missing; sequencing was by immunoSEQ multiplex PCR. This sample carries 2 million to 2.5 million clones, approximately 94% of them seen once, and the ten largest clones take 1.5% to 2%. The specimen sequenced was naive CD8+ T cells from PBMCs. The origin of the receptors is a man aged 18 to 35 in good health. Some clones in this sample may be carry-over from other donors' samples. The CDR3 runs from the conserved cysteine through the conserved F or W. The order of the fields is J gene, D gene, clone size, V gene, CDR3 protein, CDR3 DNA. The D gene is left open where the match is weak. Not every row has a clone size; where given, it reads once, few, many or a size class.

j_gene: TRBJ2-7
d_gene: NA
abundance: NA
v_gene: TRBV2
CDR3aa: CATLRGESSYEQYF
CDR3nt: TGTGCCACCCTTAGGGGGGAAAGCTCCTACGAGCAGTACTTC

j_gene: TRBJ2-1
d_gene: TRBD2
abundance: NA
v_gene: TRBV5-6
CDR3aa: CASSTGLTDYNEQFF
CDR3nt: TGTGCCAGCAGCACGGGACTAACAGACTACAATGAGCAGTTCTTC

j_gene: TRBJ2-3
d_gene: TRBD2
abundance: NA
v_gene: TRBV2
CDR3aa: CASSERDGGRWVADTQYF
CDR3nt: TGTGCCAGCAGTGAGCGGGATGGCGGGAGATGGGTCGCAGATACGCAGTATTTT

j_gene: TRBJ2-7
d_gene: TRBD1
abundance: NA
v_gene: TRBV7-7
CDR3aa: CASSLGTGQAYEQYF
CDR3nt: TGTGCCAGCAGCTTAGGGACAGGGCAGGCCTACGAGCAGTACTTC

j_gene: TRBJ2-7
d_gene: TRBD1
abundance: NA
v_gene: TRBV4-1
CDR3aa: CASSQQPGQGYEQYF
CDR3nt: TGCGCCAGCAGCCAACAACCGGGACAGGGGTACGAGCAGTACTTC

j_gene: TRBJ2-7
d_gene: NA
abundance: NA
v_gene: TRBV29-1
CDR3aa: CSVVRGTYEQYF
CDR3nt: TGCAGCGTTGTTCGCGGAACCTACGAGCAGTACTTC

j_gene: TRBJ2-1
d_gene: TRBD2
abundance: NA
v_gene: TRBV19
CDR3aa: CASSIRTSETYNEQFF
CDR3nt: TGTGCCAGTAGTATAAGGACTAGCGAAACCTACAATGAGCAGTTCTTC

j_gene: TRBJ2-1
d_gene: TRBD1
abundance: once
v_gene: TRBV27
CDR3aa: CASSLYGPGGYNEQFF
CDR3nt: TGTGCCAGCAGTTTATACGGTCCAGGGGGCTACAATGAGCAGTTCTTC

j_gene: TRBJ1-1
d_gene: TRBD1
abundance: NA
v_gene: TRBV7-3
CDR3aa: CASSLGGTGYTEAFF
CDR3nt: TGTGCCAGCAGCTTAGGGGGGACAGGGTACACTGAAGCTTTCTTT

j_gene: TRBJ2-6
d_gene: NA
abundance: NA
v_gene: TRBV19
CDR3aa: CASSIWLAKASGANVLTF
CDR3nt: TGTGCCAGTAGTATTTGGCTAGCAAAGGCCTCTGGGGCCAACGTCCTGACTTTC

j_gene: TRBJ2-3
d_gene: TRBD2
abundance: NA
v_gene: TRBV19
CDR3aa: CASSQRESVDTQYF
CDR3nt: TGTGCCAGTAGCCAGCGGGAGAGTGTAGATACGCAGTATTTT

j_gene: TRBJ2-1
d_gene: NA
abundance: NA
v_gene: TRBV7-9
CDR3aa: CASSLARGLSSYNEQFF
CDR3nt: TGTGCCAGCAGCTTAGCCCGGGGCCTCAGCTCCTACAATGAGCAGTTCTTC

j_gene: TRBJ2-1
d_gene: TRBD2
abundance: NA
v_gene: TRBV27
CDR3aa: CASSLLGTSGSNEQFF
CDR3nt: TGTGCCAGCAGTCTACTGGGGACTAGCGGGAGCAATGAGCAGTTCTTC

j_gene: TRBJ2-2
d_gene: NA
abundance: NA
v_gene: TRBV11-2
CDR3aa: CASSLGLAGELFF
CDR3nt: TGTGCCAGCAGCTTAGGTTTAGCCGGGGAGCTGTTTTTT

j_gene: TRBJ1-1
d_gene: NA
abundance: NA
v_gene: TRBV28
CDR3aa: CASSLLPTNTEAFF
CDR3nt: TGTGCCAGCAGTTTGCTCCCCACGAACACTGAAGCTTTCTTT

j_gene: TRBJ2-7
d_gene: TRBD1
abundance: NA
v_gene: TRBV4-1
CDR3aa: CASSHAGTGSPYEQYF
CDR3nt: TGCGCCAGCAGCCACGCCGGGACAGGGTCTCCCTACGAGCAGTACTTC

j_gene: TRBJ2-2
d_gene: TRBD1
abundance: NA
v_gene: TRBV28
CDR3aa: CASSPRGRINTGELFF
CDR3nt: TGTGCCAGCAGCCCCAGGGGGCGGATTAACACCGGGGAGCTGTTTTTT

j_gene: TRBJ2-5
d_gene: NA
abundance: NA
v_gene: TRBV9
CDR3aa: CASSEGLGVRQETQYF
CDR3nt: TGTGCCAGCAGCGAGGGATTGGGGGTAAGGCAAGAGACCCAGTACTTC

j_gene: TRBJ1-5
d_gene: TRBD1
abundance: few
v_gene: TRBV2
CDR3aa: CASKGTESNQPQHF
CDR3nt: TGTGCCAGCAAGGGGACAGAAAGCAATCAGCCCCAGCATTTT

j_gene: TRBJ2-3
d_gene: NA
abundance: NA
v_gene: TRBV5-8
CDR3aa: CASSLAGASAQYF
CDR3nt: TGTGCCAGCAGCTTGGCCGGGGCTTCCGCGCAGTATTTT

j_gene: TRBJ2-7
d_gene: TRBD1
abundance: once
v_gene: TRBV5-4
CDR3aa: CASSLRLQGIAYEQYF
CDR3nt: TGTGCCAGCAGCTTGAGACTACAGGGGATAGCCTACGAGCAGTACTTC

j_gene: TRBJ1-5
d_gene: NA
abundance: once
v_gene: TRBV7-7
CDR3aa: CASSLEVVAGMLGNQPQHF
CDR3nt: TGTGCCAGCAGCTTAGAAGTTGTAGCGGGGATGTTGGGCAATCAGCCCCAGCATTTT

j_gene: TRBJ2-7
d_gene: TRBD2
abundance: NA
v_gene: TRBV27
CDR3aa: CASSLTSGGTYEQYF
CDR3nt: TGTGCCAGCAGTTTGACTAGCGGGGGGACCTACGAGCAGTACTTC

j_gene: TRBJ2-3
d_gene: NA
abundance: NA
v_gene: TRBV5-6
CDR3aa: CASSFASTDTQYF
CDR3nt: TGTGCCAGCAGTTTCGCAAGCACAGATACGCAGTATTTT

j_gene: TRBJ2-5
d_gene: TRBD1
abundance: NA
v_gene: TRBV9
CDR3aa: CASSVDRGPAQYF
CDR3nt: TGTGCCAGCAGCGTCGACAGGGGGCCGGCCCAGTACTTC

j_gene: TRBJ1-2
d_gene: NA
abundance: NA
v_gene: TRBV11-2
CDR3aa: CASSFGTEANYGYTF
CDR3nt: TGTGCCAGCAGCTTCGGCACCGAAGCTAACTATGGCTACACCTTC

j_gene: TRBJ1-2
d_gene: NA
abundance: few
v_gene: TRBV27
CDR3aa: CASSSSTGTYTF
CDR3nt: TGTGCCAGCAGTAGCTCCACAGGAACCTACACCTTC